Given below is one T cell receptor beta chain in context. The CDR3 is 13 residues long. V lost 7 bases, J lost 3 bases, and 10 bases lay in between. CDR1 and CDR2 from the germline V gene are LNHNV and YYDKDF (reference sequence). In the original analysis: Quantification of nucleated cells was approximated via reference gene primer amplification. Produced via immunoSEQ multiplex PCR; TCRdb's table is partial and in-frame only. Clonal size and the V and J genes are those of that table, whereas D and trimming came from the DNA. The sample lists over 150,000 clones, approximately 83% occurring once. The sample originates from a study of blood T cell repertoires in COVID-19. Looking at the study overall: Donors in the United States, Italy and Spain gave samples during acute or convalescent COVID-19. Sources were T cells, B-cell-depleted T cells, or PBMCs; the material itself was cDNA or gDNA.

The TCR was taken from a woman aged 55-70 years with acute or convalescent COVID-19. The chain joins TRBV15 to TRBJ2-1; no reliable D call. The specimen sequenced was peripheral blood. In DNA, the CDR3 is TGTGCCACCAACGGCGGATACTACAATGAGCAGTTCTTC. Its protein product is CATNGGYYNEQFF.